These 17 T cell receptor beta chains share one sample of origin, sequenced in a study of spatial heterogeneity in lung cancer. This sample's time point: sample taken at primary tumor resection. TCRdb reprocessed the 5' RACE reads via MiXCR and lists one record per CDR3 protein. Of about 42,000 distinct CDR3 sequences listed, 6.8% are singletons. The specimen was PBMCs, collected at surgery. These receptors originate from a female donor with early-stage non-small cell lung cancer.

This clonotype was seen repeatedly, ten times or more. This chain connects TRBV7-2 to TRBJ1-2; D gene unclear. The CDR3 has 14 amino acids. V lost 1 base, J lost 4 bases, and 10 bases lay in between. The germline gives CDR1 SGHTA, CDR2 FQGNSA. The CDR3 DNA follows: TGTGCCAGCAGCTTAGATGGCAGCCCCTATGGCTACACCTTC. Its translation is CASSLDGSPYGYTF.

For the CDR3, the DNA is TGTGCCAGCACCACCCCCGGGCAGGGCAGCTCCTACGAGCAGTACTTC. Amino acids: CASTTPGQGSSYEQYF. V gene TRBV2 combines with J gene TRBJ2-7; D is perhaps TRBD1 (5 bases). V was cut by 7 bases and J by 0 bases, with 19 bases left in between. Looked up from germline, CDR1 is SNHLY and CDR2 is FYNNEI. CDR3 length equals 16 residues.

Here the CDR3 DNA reads TGTGCCAGCAGCCCGGCCGGACCCCAAGAGACCCAGTACTTC. Residues: CASSPAGPQETQYF. The chain is built from TRBV7-2 and TRBJ2-5, with D hard to call. This CDR3 contains 14 residues. Trimming took 5 bases from V and 1 from J, leaving 11 bases between them. Germline-derived CDR1 and CDR2 are SGHTA and FQGNSA.

This clonotype was seen more than once but under ten times. The chain joins TRBV19 to TRBJ1-5; TRBD1 matches at 8 bases. Germline V lookup: CDR1 LNHDA, CDR2 SQIVND (reference sequence). V dropped 4 bases and J dropped 2; count of bases not matched to a gene: 4. This CDR3 has 15 amino acids. CDR3 protein: CASSNRGSRNQPQHF. CDR3 in DNA: TGTGCCAGTAGTAACAGGGGGTCTCGCAATCAGCCCCAGCATTTT.

This clonotype occurred a few times. V is TRBV5-1 and J is TRBJ2-5, with D maybe TRBD1 (5 bases). The ends were cut back, 0 bases at V and 2 bases at J, with 8 bases in the middle. Germline V lookup: CDR1 SGHRS, CDR2 YFSETQ. The CDR3 runs to 14 residues. The CDR3 region has the DNA TGCGCCAGCAGCTTGGCCGGACAACAAGAGACCCAGTACTTC. Translation: CASSLAGQQETQYF.

In this sample, this clonotype turned up many times. The chain has TRBV12-3 or TRBV12-4 and TRBJ1-2, with a tentative D call TRBD1 (6 bases). This CDR3 spans 13 amino acids. Trimming cost V 5 bases and J 8 bases, with 15 bases left between them. For the CDR3, the DNA is TGTGCCAGCAGTGCGGACAGCCTGAGGGGCTACACCTTC. The encoded protein is CASSADSLRGYTF.

The chain uses TRBV12-5 and TRBJ1-1; D gene ambiguous. Trimming shortened V by 1 base and J by 1 base, and 4 bases separated the two germline ends. This CDR3 region has 13 residues. CDR1 LGHNT and CDR2 FRNRAP come from the germline V gene. The CDR3 loop is CASGLEENTEAFF. In DNA form, the CDR3 reads TGTGCTAGTGGTTTGGAGGAGAACACTGAAGCTTTCTTT. The full variable domain, its missing parts supplied by reference TRBV12-5 and TRBJ1-1, is DARVTQTPRHKVTEMGQEVTMRCQPILGHNTVFWYRQTMMQGLELLAYFRNRAPLDDSGMPKDRFSAEMPDATLATLKIQPSEPRDSAVYFCASGLEENTEAFFGQGTRLTVV.

This clonotype appeared many times. The chain employs TRBV29-1 and TRBJ1-1, with 7 bases identical to TRBD1. The junction had 5 bases not matched to a gene; V was cut back by 6 bases and J by 1 base. The CDR3 totals 13 residues. Germline V gene lookup returns CDR1 SQVTM and CDR2 ANQGSEA. CDR3 bases: TGCAGCGTGGAGCGGGACAGGAACACTGAAGCTTTCTTT. This codes for CSVERDRNTEAFF.

This clonotype was observed a few times. The J gene is TRBJ2-4, the V gene TRBV28; D might be TRBD1 (6 bases). The germline V and J ends were trimmed by 8 bases and 0 bases, with 23 bases remaining between them. The CDR3 consists of 18 residues. Per the germline V gene, CDR1 is MDHEN and CDR2 is SYDVKM. Written as DNA, the CDR3 is TGTGCCAGCCAATTTTCAACCGCTCAGGGGCTAGCCAAAAACATTCAGTACTTC. It specifies CASQFSTAQGLAKNIQYF. The full variable domain, with the rest looked up from reference TRBV28 and TRBJ2-4, is DVKVTQSSRYLVKRTGEKVFLECVQDMDHENMFWYRQDPGLGLRLIYFSYDVKMKEKGDIPEGYSVSREKKERFSLILESASTNQTSMYLCASQFSTAQGLAKNIQYFGAGTRLSVL.

This clonotype was detected ten times or more. The CDR3 DNA sequence: TGTGCCAGCAGTTACTCAACAGCCCATGGCTACACCTTC. Translation: CASSYSTAHGYTF. The chain carries TRBV6-5 and TRBJ1-2; D is uncertain. Germline CDR1 and CDR2: MNHEY and SVGAGI. The CDR3 sequence is 13 residues long. V was cut by 0 bases and J by 6 bases, with 8 bases left in between.

This clonotype was detected ten times or more. The chain is built from TRBV7-2 and TRBJ2-5; D possibly uses TRBD1 or TRBD2 (5 bases each). Trimming cost V 5 bases and J 9 bases, with 19 bases left between them. CDR1 SGHTA and CDR2 FQGNSA come from the germline V gene. CDR3 length: 14 residues. CDR3 sequence: CASSPRGSHAAQYF. The CDR3 DNA reads TGTGCCAGCAGCCCGAGGGGCAGTCACGCGGCCCAGTACTTC.

This clonotype was seen repeatedly, ten times or more. The CDR3 is CASSLPPWQDTGELFF. The CDR3 region has the DNA TGTGCCAGCAGTTTGCCTCCTTGGCAGGACACCGGGGAGCTGTTTTTT. V is TRBV12-3 or TRBV12-4 and J is TRBJ2-2, with no clear D. The CDR3 length is 16 residues. V lost 3 bases to trimming and J lost 3 bases, with 14 bases between them.

J is TRBJ2-5 and V is TRBV14; 9 nucleotides agree with TRBD2. This CDR3 contains 14 residues. The J segment lost 4 bases and the V segment lost 4 bases, leaving 4 bases of the junction unmatched. Germline CDR1 is SGHDN and CDR2 is FVKESK. CDR3 in amino acids: CASSLLAGRETQYF. The CDR3 DNA reads as TGTGCCAGCAGCCTTCTAGCGGGGAGAGAGACCCAGTACTTC.

This clonotype was seen repeatedly, ten times or more. The chain links TRBV11-2 to TRBJ2-5; 12 positions match TRBD1. Germline V gene lookup returns CDR1 SGHAT and CDR2 FQNNGV. With V trimmed by 3 bases and J by 6 bases, 8 bases remained unmatched. The CDR3 length is 16 residues. As DNA, the CDR3 is TGTGCCAGCAGCTTTCCCGGGACAGGGGGCGGAAAGACCCAGTACTTC. Amino acids: CASSFPGTGGGKTQYF.

The rearrangement uses TRBV11-2 and TRBJ2-1; 7 nucleotides agree with TRBD1. The trim removed 4 bases at V and 6 bases at J, leaving 9 bases unmatched. CDR1 and CDR2 from the germline V gene are SGHAT and FQNNGV. CDR3 length equals 15 residues. The CDR3 nucleotides read TGTGCCAGCAGCTCAATTTCCGGACAGGCCAATGAGCAGTTCTTC. It translates to CASSSISGQANEQFF.

In this sample, this clonotype turned up many times. The gene calls are TRBV12-3 or TRBV12-4 and TRBJ2-3; the D is unclear. The CDR3 loop spans 11 amino acids. V was trimmed by 1 base and J by 8 bases, leaving 4 bases between them. This CDR3 reads CASSLEGTQYF. CDR3 DNA sequence: TGTGCCAGCAGTTTAGAGGGTACGCAGTATTTT.

This clonotype was counted only a few times. The chain uses TRBV5-1 and TRBJ1-4; no firm D call. Germline V gene sequence: CDR1 SGHRS, CDR2 YFSETQ. Trimming took off 6 bases at V and 1 base at J, with 10 bases between the two ends. This CDR3 contains 14 residues. The CDR3 DNA reads TGCGCCAGCACCCAGATGGGAACTAATGAAAAACTGTTTTTT. Encoded protein: CASTQMGTNEKLFF.